Sequencing of this T cell receptor (beta chain) was carried out in a study of graft-versus-host responses after intestinal transplantation. Turning to the study itself: As for transplant type, recipients had multivisceral, liver-intestinal, or isolated intestinal grafts. Every recipient had anti-thymocyte globulin induction and two to four years of tacrolimus plus steroids.

This clone was picked up a small number of times. What it binds is not known. The germline V gene has CDR1 SGHTA and CDR2 FQGNSA. The V gene end was trimmed by 1 base and the J gene end by 5 bases; junction bases not matched to a gene: 9. This CDR3 has 16 residues. Method: immunoSEQ multiplex PCR; TCRdb's copy keeps in-frame clones and lacks some. The data show around 110,000 clones, with roughly 89% seen just once and less than 0.85% held by the top ten. Notes on the study in general: Where graft-donor T cell macrochimerism was present, patients had high graft-versus-host to host-versus-graft clonal ratios in allografts. GvH clones detected in recipient marrow included some appearing first in ileum or blood.

Sequences were derived from unstimulated CD4+ T cells sorted from spleen or lymph node cells, sampled before transplant. The clonotype originates from a human donor who was the organ donor for an intestinal transplant. The genes are TRBV7-2 and TRBJ2-7; 9 bases are a match to TRBD2. The CDR3 spells CASSLVGGREGHEQYF. The CDR3 nucleotides read TGTGCCAGCAGCTTAGTAGGTGGGCGGGAGGGCCACGAGCAGTACTTC. Using reference TRBV7-2 and TRBJ2-7 for the parts outside the CDR3, the full variable domain is GAGVSQSPSNKVTEKGKDVELRCDPISGHTALYWYRQSLGQGLEFLIYFQGNSAPDKSGLPSDRFSAERTGGSVSTLTIQRTQQEDSAVYLCASSLVGGREGHEQYFGPGTRLTVT.